This T cell receptor (beta chain) originates from a study of T cells in localized non-small cell lung cancer. Points from the study as a whole: Longer overall survival was associated with a higher density of T cells in the blood. Across samples, adjacent lung featured a median roughly 50 of the top 100 tumor clones. T cell clonality was highest in uninvolved adjacent lung, above tumor. Heterogeneity remains possible, as sequencing covered one tumor region only.

CDR3 length: 14 residues. Trimming stripped 8 bases from V and 0 bases from J, with 11 bases between. Germline loops: CDR1 MNHNS, CDR2 SASEGT. Produced via immunoSEQ multiplex PCR; TCRdb's table is partial and in-frame only. The profile shows about 60,000 clones, roughly nine tenths of them singletons. In its sample, this clone was seen a few times. Its specificity is unknown. The TCR originated in a woman aged 40-75 years with stage I lung adenocarcinoma. Sequencing used peripheral blood, obtained before any cancer treatment. J is TRBJ1-5 and V is TRBV6-1; perhaps TRBD1 as D (5 bases). CDR3 DNA sequence: TGTGCCAGCCGGGACGTAAATAGCAATCAGCCCCAGCATTTT. Its protein is CASRDVNSNQPQHF.